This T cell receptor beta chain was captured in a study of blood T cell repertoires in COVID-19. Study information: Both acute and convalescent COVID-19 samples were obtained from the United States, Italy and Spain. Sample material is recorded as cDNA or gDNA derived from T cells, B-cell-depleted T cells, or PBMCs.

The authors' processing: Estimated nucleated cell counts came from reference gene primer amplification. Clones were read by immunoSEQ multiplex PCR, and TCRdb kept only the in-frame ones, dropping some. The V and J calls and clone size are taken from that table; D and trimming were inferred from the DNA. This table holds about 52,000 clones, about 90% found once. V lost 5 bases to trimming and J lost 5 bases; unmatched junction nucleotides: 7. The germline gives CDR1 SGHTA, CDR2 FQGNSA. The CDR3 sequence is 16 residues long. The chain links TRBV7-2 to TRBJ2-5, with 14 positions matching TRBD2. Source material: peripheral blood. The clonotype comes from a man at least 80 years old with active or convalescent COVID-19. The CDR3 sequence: CASSPTSGGAWETQYF. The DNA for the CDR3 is TGTGCCAGCAGCCCGACTAGCGGGGGGGCCTGGGAGACCCAGTACTTC.